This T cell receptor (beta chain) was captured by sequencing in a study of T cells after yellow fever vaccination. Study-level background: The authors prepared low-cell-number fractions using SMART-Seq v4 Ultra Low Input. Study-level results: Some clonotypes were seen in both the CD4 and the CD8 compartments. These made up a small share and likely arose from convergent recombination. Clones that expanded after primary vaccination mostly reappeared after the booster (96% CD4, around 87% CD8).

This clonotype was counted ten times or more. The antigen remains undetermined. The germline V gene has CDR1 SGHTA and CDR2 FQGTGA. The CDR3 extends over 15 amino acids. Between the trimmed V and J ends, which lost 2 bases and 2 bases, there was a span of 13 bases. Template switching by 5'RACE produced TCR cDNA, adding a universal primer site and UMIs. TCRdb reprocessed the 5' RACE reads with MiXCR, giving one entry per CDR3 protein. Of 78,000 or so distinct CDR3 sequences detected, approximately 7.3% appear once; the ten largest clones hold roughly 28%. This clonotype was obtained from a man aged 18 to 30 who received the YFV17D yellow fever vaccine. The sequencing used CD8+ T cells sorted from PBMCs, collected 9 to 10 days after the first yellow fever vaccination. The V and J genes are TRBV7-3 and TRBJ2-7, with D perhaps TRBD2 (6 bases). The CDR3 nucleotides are TGTGCCAGCAGCTTATACGCCGGGGGAGCCTACGAGCAGTACTTC. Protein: CASSLYAGGAYEQYF. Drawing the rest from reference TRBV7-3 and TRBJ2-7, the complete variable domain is GAGVSQTPSNKVTEKGKYVELRCDPISGHTALYWYRQSLGQGPEFLIYFQGTGAADDSGLPNDRFFAVRPEGSVSTLKIQRTERGDSAVYLCASSLYAGGAYEQYFGPGTRLTVT.